Given below is one T cell receptor beta chain in context. This sample was included in a study of early stage breast cancer tumors. The ends lost 10 bases at V and 10 bases at J; junction bases unmatched: 11. Germline CDR1 reads MNHNY; CDR2 reads SVGAGI (reference sequence). The CDR3 extends over 14 amino acids. Profiled with immunoSEQ multiplex PCR; TCRdb holds only in-frame clones, not every one. This repertoire shows fewer than 90,000 clones, roughly 84% found once; its top ten account for under 4%. This rearrangement joins TRBV6-6 to TRBJ1-6; 9 positions agree with TRBD1. Sequencing input: blood. This sequence was found in a person aged 55-75 years with breast cancer. CDR3 sequence: CATPGDRDGSPLHF. The CDR3 nucleotides are TGTGCCACTCCGGGGGACAGGGATGGCTCACCCCTCCACTTT.